Included here is one TCR beta chain sequence, with context. Its antigen is unidentified. The CDR3 spans 15 residues. CDR1 GTSNPN and CDR2 SVGIG come from the germline V gene (reference sequence). Trimming took 4 bases from V and 3 from J, leaving 15 bases between them. This sample is part of a study of shared clonotypes between healthy human individuals. Measured with immunoSEQ multiplex PCR; TCRdb has only the in-frame clones, and not every one. The sample consists of approximately 1.4 million clones, approximately 98% of them appearing once. Findings of the study overall: Naive CD4 clonotypes were shared across a handful of donors at approximately 5.3%.

The sample was naive CD4+ T cells sorted from blood. The subset here: CD45RA+ positively selected. The gene calls are TRBV30 and TRBJ1-4; D gene unclear. The source of this sequence is a man aged 25 to 40 in good health. CDR3 protein: CAWMRGTTANEKLFF. The CDR3 DNA reads as TGTGCCTGGATGCGGGGTACGACCGCTAATGAAAAACTGTTTTTT.